The 32 T cell receptor beta chains below come from one sample, sequenced in a study of human T cells and chemical hapten exposure. Time point reported: pre-sensitization, week 0. This sample's treatment: therapeutic diphenylcyclopropenone sensitization with weekly scalp DPC. TCRdb re-derived calls from the RACE reads in MiXCR, one entry per CDR3 protein. The sample records some 70,000 distinct CDR3 sequences, about 10% being singletons. Sequencing used whole blood, obtained in connection with sensitization to the hapten diphenylcyclopropenone (DPC). These receptors all come from a woman aged 50 to 65 with alopecia areata. Some clones in this sample may be carry-over from other donors' samples.

This clonotype has only a few counts. The chain carries TRBV2 and TRBJ1-2; D uncertain. The V end lost 0 bases, the J end lost 8 bases, and 4 bases lay between the germline ends. CDR1 is SNHLY and CDR2 is FYNNEI in the germline V gene. The CDR3 extends over 11 amino acids. As DNA, the CDR3 is TGTGCCAGCAGTGAAGCGCGGGGCTACACCTTC. It translates to CASSEARGYTF. The full variable domain, completed using reference TRBV2 and TRBJ1-2, is EPEVTQTPSHQVTQMGQEVILRCVPISNHLYFYWYRQILGQKVEFLVSFYNNEISEKSEIFDDQFSVERPDGSNFTLKIRSTKLEDSAMYFCASSEARGYTFGSGTRLTVV.

This clonotype was counted ten times or more. The V call is TRBV12-3 or TRBV12-4, the J call TRBJ1-4; tentative D call: TRBD1 (5 bases). This CDR3 comprises 14 residues. V lost 2 bases to trimming and J lost 3 bases, with 7 bases between them. The CDR3 reads CASSLRGANEKLFF. The CDR3, as DNA: TGTGCCAGCAGTTTAAGGGGTGCTAATGAAAAACTGTTTTTT.

This clonotype appeared a few times. The rearrangement uses TRBV9 and TRBJ1-1; D ambiguous. CDR3 length equals 13 residues. Germline V gives CDR1 SGDLS, CDR2 YYNGEE. V was cut by 0 bases and J by 3 bases, with 6 bases left in between. CDR3 bases: TGTGCCAGCAGCGTAGAGTACGACACTGAAGCTTTCTTT. Its protein is CASSVEYDTEAFF.

This clonotype has a count of ten or more. This chain uses TRBV5-1 with TRBJ1-6; D may be TRBD1 (6 bases). Germline CDR1 is SGHRS and CDR2 is YFSETQ. V gave up 0 bases and J gave up 6 bases, with 22 bases separating them. The CDR3 spans 19 residues. CDR3 residues: CASSLAFYSRRGLNSPLHF. CDR3 coding DNA: TGCGCCAGCAGCTTGGCCTTTTATTCTCGCAGGGGCCTTAATTCACCCCTCCACTTT.

The rearrangement links TRBV4-2 to TRBJ2-7; D call uncertain. V was cut by 0 bases and J by 0 bases, with 6 bases left in between. Germline CDR1 reads LGHNA; CDR2 reads YNFKEQ. The CDR3 consists of 14 residues. CDR3 residues: CASSQEWSSYEQYF. The CDR3 DNA is TGTGCCAGCAGCCAAGAGTGGAGCTCCTACGAGCAGTACTTC.

The genes are TRBV10-3 and TRBJ1-4, with D possibly matching TRBD1 (5 bases). This CDR3 comprises 15 residues. Per the germline V gene, CDR1 is ENHRY and CDR2 is SYGVKD. The germline V and J ends were trimmed by 0 bases and 3 bases, with 8 bases remaining between them. The CDR3 spells CAISESTAPNEKLFF. The DNA of the CDR3 is TGTGCCATCAGTGAGTCGACAGCGCCTAATGAAAAACTGTTTTTT.

J is TRBJ2-2 and V is TRBV18, with TRBD2 matching 8 bases. The CDR3 has 16 residues. CDR1 KGHSH and CDR2 LQKENI come from the germline V gene. The trim removed 4 bases at V and 1 base at J, leaving 5 bases unmatched. The CDR3 protein is CASSHRAGVNTGELFF. DNA for the CDR3: TGTGCCAGCTCACACCGAGCGGGAGTGAACACCGGGGAGCTGTTTTTT.

This clonotype was recorded many times. V usage is TRBV20-1 and J usage is TRBJ1-2; tentative D call: TRBD1 (5 bases). V dropped 3 bases and J dropped 12 bases, with 14 bases sitting between them. Germline V CDR1 and CDR2: DFQATT, SNEGSKA (reference sequence). This CDR3 has 11 amino acids. This CDR3 reads CSARGPYGNTF. Here the CDR3 DNA reads TGCAGTGCTAGGGGACCCTACGGTAACACCTTC.

This clonotype came up many times. The chain employs TRBV5-6 and TRBJ2-7; D not resolved. V was cut by 4 bases and J by 0 bases, with 5 bases left in between. CDR1 is SGHDT and CDR2 is YYEEEE in the germline V gene. The CDR3 is 12 residues long. The CDR3 loop is CASSLSSYEQYF. The CDR3 DNA is TGTGCCAGCAGCCTTAGCTCCTACGAGCAGTACTTC.

This chain connects TRBV2 to TRBJ2-1; no reliable D call. Looked up from germline, CDR1 is SNHLY and CDR2 is FYNNEI. Trimming removed 7 bases at V and 10 bases at J, with 11 bases between. CDR3 length: 11 residues. CDR3: CASTRTSEQFF. CDR3 nucleotides: TGTGCCAGCACCAGAACATCCGAGCAGTTCTTC.

This clonotype was detected many times. The V and J genes are TRBV19 and TRBJ1-2; the match to TRBD1 covers 11 bases. In germline, CDR1 is LNHDA, CDR2 SQIVND (reference sequence). The CDR3 sequence is 14 residues long. V dropped 4 bases and J dropped 7; count of bases not matched to a gene: 5. DNA of the CDR3: TGTGCCAGTAGTACCGGGACAGGGGGGTTTGGCTACACCTTC. It codes for CASSTGTGGFGYTF. The complete variable domain, with remaining parts taken from reference TRBV19 and TRBJ1-2, reads DGGITQSPKYLFRKEGQNVTLSCEQNLNHDAMYWYRQDPGQGLRLIYYSQIVNDFQKGDIAEGYSVSREKKESFPLTVTSAQKNPTAFYLCASSTGTGGFGYTFGSGTRLTVV.

This clonotype has a count of ten or more. The rearrangement joins TRBV12-3 or TRBV12-4 to TRBJ2-7, with unresolved D. Deletions cut 5 bases from V and 5 bases from J, with 13 bases between. The CDR3 loop spans 13 amino acids. DNA for the CDR3: TGTGCCAGCAGTCCTTTCCGGTCCAACGAGCAGTACTTC. Its translation: CASSPFRSNEQYF.

The chain couples TRBV28 to TRBJ1-5; D not certain. From germline, CDR1 is MDHEN and CDR2 SYDVKM. The germline V and J ends were trimmed by 6 bases and 9 bases, with 12 bases remaining between them. This CDR3 region has 12 residues. CDR3 in DNA: TGTGCCAGCAGATGGGAGAGAGGGCCCCAGCATTTT. Translated: CASRWERGPQHF.

This clonotype has a count of ten or more. This chain joins TRBV7-9 and TRBJ1-1, with 7 bases aligning to TRBD1. J was trimmed by 11 bases and V by 5 bases; bases with no gene match: 11. The CDR3 has 13 amino acids. CDR1 SEHNR and CDR2 FQNEAQ come from the germline V gene (reference sequence). The CDR3 nucleotides read TGTGCCAGCAGCATCGGGACAGCCTCGTCGGCTTTCTTT. Translation gives CASSIGTASSAFF.

This clonotype was recorded at least ten times. This chain connects TRBV6-2 or TRBV6-3 to TRBJ2-2; D gene uncertain. The germline V gene encodes CDR1 MNHEY and CDR2 SVGEGT. The CDR3 runs to 14 residues. V was pared by 4 bases and J by 3 bases, with 9 bases between. DNA for the CDR3: TGTGCCAGCAGTTTTCAGAGATACACCGGGGAGCTGTTTTTT. It is translated as CASSFQRYTGELFF.

This clonotype was detected a few times. The chain couples TRBV6-6 to TRBJ1-1; 8 bases align to TRBD1. The junction had 6 bases not matched to a gene; V was cut back by 6 bases and J by 3 bases. The CDR3 is 14 residues long. Germline lookup yields CDR1 MNHNY and CDR2 SVGAGI (reference sequence). CDR3: CASSPGQGDTEAFF. The CDR3 nucleotides read TGTGCCAGCAGCCCCGGACAGGGTGACACTGAAGCTTTCTTT.

Concerning this clonotype: Without the conserved terminal phenylalanine or tryptophan, this CDR3 likely stems from a read error. This chain links TRBV5-1 with TRBJ2-7; 9 bases agree with TRBD2. The CDR3 is 17 residues long. Trimming cost V 2 bases and J 3 bases; bases outside gene matches: 12. Germline CDR1 SGHRS, CDR2 YFSETQ. CDR3: CASSFGLAGTRDYEQYS. The CDR3 DNA reads as TGCGCCAGCAGCTTCGGTCTAGCGGGAACCAGGGACTACGAGCAGTACTCC.

This clonotype appeared many times. This chain joins TRBV20-1 and TRBJ2-1, with D possibly being TRBD1 (5 bases). The CDR3 extends over 16 amino acids. The V end was cut by 0 bases, the J end by 4 bases, with 16 bases between. CDR1 DFQATT and CDR2 SNEGSKA come from the germline V gene (reference sequence). The CDR3 DNA follows: TGCAGTGCTAGAGATCAACAGGTTTCCGCGTACAATGAGCAGTTCTTC. Protein sequence: CSARDQQVSAYNEQFF.

This clonotype has at least ten counts. In DNA, the CDR3 is TGTGCCAGCAGTTATTCCGGGACAGGGGGAGCAGATACGCAGTATTTT. Residues: CASSYSGTGGADTQYF. The chain uses TRBV6-6 and TRBJ2-3; 11 bases map to TRBD1. The junction had 6 bases not matched to a gene; V was cut back by 3 bases and J by 4 bases. Germline CDR1 is MNHNY and CDR2 is SVGAGI (reference sequence). CDR3 length equals 16 residues.

This clonotype was found a few times. V usage is TRBV7-9 and J usage is TRBJ2-1; D may be TRBD1 or TRBD2 (5 bases each). Germline lookup yields CDR1 SEHNR and CDR2 FQNEAQ (reference sequence). V was shortened by 1 base and J by 2 bases, with 21 bases between the two germline ends. This CDR3 spans 19 amino acids. The CDR3 region has the DNA TGTGCCAGCAGCTTAGGACCCCTCCGGGGCCAATCCCCCTACAATGAGCAGTTCTTC. It encodes CASSLGPLRGQSPYNEQFF.

This clonotype occurred a few times. V usage is TRBV6-2 or TRBV6-3 and J usage is TRBJ2-5, with TRBD2 matching over 11 bases. The germline V gene has CDR1 MNHEY and CDR2 SVGEGT. The CDR3 sequence is 16 residues long. V lost 6 bases to trimming and J lost 7 bases; unmatched junction nucleotides: 13. The CDR3 bases are TGTGCCAGCAGCAGGAATCTAGCGGGGGGCCCAGGGACCCAGTACTTC. It yields the protein CASSRNLAGGPGTQYF.

The table lists this clonotype with many counts. The J gene is TRBJ1-5, the V gene TRBV16, with TRBD1 as a possible D gene (5 bases). V lost 4 bases and J 2 bases, leaving 12 bases between the germline ends. This CDR3 is 15 amino acids long. Germline CDR1 KGHSY, CDR2 FQNENV. The CDR3 reads CASSLQTGGNQPQHF. CDR3 in DNA: TGTGCCAGCAGCCTCCAAACGGGGGGCAATCAGCCCCAGCATTTT. Supplemented by reference TRBV16 and TRBJ1-5, the full variable domain reads GEEVAQTPKHLVRGEGQKAKLYCAPIKGHSYVFWYQQVLKNEFKFLISFQNENVFDETGMPKERFSAKCLPNSPCSLEIQATKLEDSAVYFCASSLQTGGNQPQHFGDGTRLSIL.

The chain recombines TRBV9 with TRBJ1-2; 9 nucleotides align to TRBD1. In germline, CDR1 is SGDLS, CDR2 YYNGEE. The CDR3 sequence is 14 residues long. J was trimmed by 5 bases and V by 0 bases; bases with no gene match: 2. The CDR3 DNA reads as TGTGCCAGCAGCGTAGGGACAGGGGAGTATGGCTACACCTTC. Its translation: CASSVGTGEYGYTF.

V gene TRBV7-6 combines with J gene TRBJ2-7, with TRBD1 identical over 8 bases. After removal of 4 bases from V and 2 bases from J, the junction contained 7 bases not matched to a gene. The CDR3 loop spans 15 amino acids. Per the germline V gene, CDR1 is SGHVS and CDR2 is FNYEAQ. CDR3: CASSYGTGLTYEQYF. In nucleotides, the CDR3 is TGTGCCAGCAGCTACGGGACAGGCCTAACCTACGAGCAGTACTTC.

The sample holds a few counts of this clonotype. The V gene is TRBV7-9, the J gene TRBJ1-6, with D unclear. This CDR3 spans 15 amino acids. Trimming left V 3 bases short and J 6 bases short, with 12 bases between. CDR1 is SEHNR, CDR2 FQNEAQ, per germline (reference sequence). In DNA form, the CDR3 reads TGTGCCAGCAGCTTGAACTCGCCCATTAATTCACCCCTCCACTTT. Protein sequence: CASSLNSPINSPLHF.

This clonotype came up many times. V gene TRBV6-1 combines with J gene TRBJ1-1; 7 bases are shared with TRBD1. There are 15 residues in the CDR3. V was clipped by 4 bases and J by 6 bases; unmatched bases: 11. Germline V gene data show CDR1 as MNHNS and CDR2 as SASEGT. The chain's CDR3 is CASSGPDRFRAEAFF. The CDR3 nucleotides are TGTGCCAGCAGTGGACCGGACAGGTTTCGCGCTGAAGCTTTCTTT.

To note about this clonotype: The junction and the germline gene differ at one end; a read error may be behind it. The chain is built from TRBV20-1 and TRBJ2-3; TRBD2 aligns across 7 bases. Germline V CDR1 and CDR2: DFQATT, SNEGSKA (reference sequence). The CDR3 runs 14 residues. The CDR3 DNA reads TGCAGTGCGTGGTGGGCTAGCGGCACGGATACGCAGTATTTT. This codes for CSAWWASGTDTQYF.

This clonotype was seen more than once but under ten times. The V gene is TRBV30, the J gene TRBJ1-2; D is perhaps TRBD1 (6 bases). Germline CDR1 reads GTSNPN; CDR2 reads SVGIG (reference sequence). The CDR3 has 15 amino acids. The V gene lost 5 bases and the J gene lost 8 bases, with 24 bases spanning the gap. The CDR3 DNA reads as TGTGCCTGGGTCCTTAAGGGGGGATTGAGGAGCGGCTACACCTTC. Translation gives CAWVLKGGLRSGYTF.

The CDR3 DNA reads TGTGCCAGCAGAGGTAGTACGAGGGAGCAGTACTTC. Its translation is CASRGSTREQYF. The genes are TRBV28 and TRBJ2-7, with unresolved D. Germline V gene lookup returns CDR1 MDHEN and CDR2 SYDVKM. The V end was cut by 6 bases, the J end by 7 bases, with 13 bases between. The CDR3 loop spans 12 amino acids.

This clonotype was observed a few times. The rearrangement uses TRBV6-1 and TRBJ1-1, with 10 nucleotides matching TRBD1. The germline CDR1 and CDR2 sequences are MNHNS and SASEGT. This CDR3 region has 13 residues. J lost 4 bases, V lost 4 bases, and 0 bases had no gene match. CDR3 bases: TGTGCCAGCAGTGGGACAGGGGGCACTGAAGCTTTCTTT. It specifies CASSGTGGTEAFF.

This clonotype was seen repeatedly, ten times or more. V and J are TRBV12-3 or TRBV12-4 and TRBJ1-2; 7 bases map to TRBD1. The length of the CDR3 is 12 residues. The V and J ends lost 5 bases and 7 bases, in that order; junction bases with no gene match: 4. The CDR3 is CASSLGQLGYTF. CDR3 DNA: TGTGCCAGCAGTCTGGGACAGCTTGGCTACACCTTC.

This clonotype came up a few times. The chain joins TRBV28 to TRBJ2-7, with D hard to call. Trimming took off 6 bases at V and 2 bases at J, with 8 bases between the two ends. Germline CDR1 is MDHEN and CDR2 is SYDVKM. The CDR3 consists of 12 residues. CDR3 in DNA: TGTGCCAGCAGGGCAAGGGCCTACGAGCAGTACTTC. Its protein is CASRARAYEQYF.